The entry that follows covers one T cell receptor beta chain sequence. Its matching antigen is unknown. This specimen comes from a study of OX40 agonist ivuxolimab in advanced cancers. Whole-study results and caveats: With doses of 0.1 to 3.0 mg/kg, CD4+ and CD8+ blood T cells had undergone clonal expansion by week 6.

Germline loops: CDR1 SGHTA, CDR2 FQGNSA. The CDR3 is made up of 17 amino acids. The V gene lost 6 bases and the J gene lost 4 bases, with 23 bases spanning the gap. The method was immunoSEQ multiplex PCR; TCRdb's version includes in-frame clones alone and lacks a portion of them. Of roughly 70,000 clones in the sample, approximately 86% were seen once. Here the sequenced sample was CD4+ or CD8+ T cells sorted from blood, taken in a trial of the OX40 agonist ivuxolimab. The receptor's source is an adult with an advanced solid tumor such as melanoma, head and neck, liver or kidney cancer. V and J are TRBV7-2 and TRBJ2-3, with TRBD1 as a possible D gene (6 bases). The CDR3 reads CASSPPSPTGPADTQYF. The DNA for the CDR3 is TGTGCCAGCAGTCCACCATCCCCGACAGGTCCCGCAGATACGCAGTATTTT.